Detailed here is one TCR beta chain. V was clipped by 0 bases and J by 0 bases, with 4 bases between them. Germline V gene sequence: CDR1 SGHTA, CDR2 FQGTGA. This CDR3 has 14 amino acids. The record originates from a study of CD8 T cells in Susac syndrome. When the RNA was reverse transcribed, random hexamers were used with an input of 0.5 to 1 ug. TCRdb reprocessed the immunoSEQ multiplex PCR reads via MiXCR and lists one record per CDR3 protein. The sample shows roughly 250,000 distinct CDR3 sequences, 90% to 97% of them seen only once. This clonotype was sampled from a human donor with Susac syndrome. The sequenced material came from CD4+ T cells from PBMCs. V usage is TRBV7-3 and J usage is TRBJ2-3; D remains unclear. The DNA for the CDR3 is TGTGCCAGCAGCTTAACGGCTAGCACAGATACGCAGTATTTT. Translating it yields CASSLTASTDTQYF.